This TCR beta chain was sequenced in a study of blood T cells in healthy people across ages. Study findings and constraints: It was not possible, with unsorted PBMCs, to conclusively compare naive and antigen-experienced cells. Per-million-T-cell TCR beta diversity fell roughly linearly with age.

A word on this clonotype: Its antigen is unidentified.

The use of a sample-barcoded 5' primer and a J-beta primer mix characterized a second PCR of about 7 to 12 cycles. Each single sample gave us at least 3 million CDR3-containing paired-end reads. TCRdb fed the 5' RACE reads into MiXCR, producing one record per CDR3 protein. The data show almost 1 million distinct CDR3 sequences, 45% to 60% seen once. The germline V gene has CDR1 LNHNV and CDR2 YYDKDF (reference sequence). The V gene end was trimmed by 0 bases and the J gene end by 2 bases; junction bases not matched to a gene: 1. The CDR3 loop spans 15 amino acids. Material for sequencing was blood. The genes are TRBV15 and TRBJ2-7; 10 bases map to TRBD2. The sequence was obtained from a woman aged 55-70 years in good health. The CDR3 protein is CATSRESGRAYEQYF. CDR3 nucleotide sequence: TGTGCCACCAGCAGAGAAAGCGGGAGGGCCTACGAGCAGTACTTC. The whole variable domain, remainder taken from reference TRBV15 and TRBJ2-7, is DAMVIQNPRYQVTQFGKPVTLSCSQTLNHNVMYWYQQKSSQAPKLLFHYYDKDFNNEADTPDNFQSRRPNTSFCFLDIRSPGLGDTAMYLCATSRESGRAYEQYFGPGTRLTVT.